This T cell receptor (beta chain) is drawn from a study of cytomegalovirus exposure and HLA in healthy donors. Findings and limits, study-wide: The TCR clusters that emerged in the first cohort tended, a later analysis found, to co-occur in the 120 validation repertoires.

Worth noting for this clone: Its antigen is as yet unknown.

The donors were members of the validation cohort comprising 100 to 150 subjects, separate from the roughly 730-subject first cohort. Sequencing was performed with immunoSEQ multiplex PCR; in TCRdb, only in-frame clones are kept and a portion is missing. The table includes 100,000 to 150,000 clones, 89% detected once. The junction had 8 bases not matched to a gene; V was cut back by 6 bases and J by 4 bases. Germline-derived CDR1 and CDR2 are MNHEY and SVGAGI. The CDR3 extends over 14 amino acids. Specimen: PBMCs. This receptor was identified in a woman aged 18 to 35 in good health and CMV-seronegative. V usage is TRBV6-5 and J usage is TRBJ2-7; 8 bases align to TRBD2. CDR3 DNA: TGTGCCAGCAGATTAGCGGGATCCGTTTACGAGCAGTACTTC. This encodes CASRLAGSVYEQYF.